These T cell receptor beta chains were read from a single sample in a study of cytomegalovirus exposure and HLA in healthy donors. Data came from immunoSEQ multiplex PCR; TCRdb stores just in-frame clones and leaves some out. The table has 150,000 to 180,000 clones, about 74% seen once. The sample consisted of PBMCs. Receptors originate from a woman in her thirties or forties in good health and CMV-seronegative. Both conserved end residues are part of each CDR3. Each record gives: D gene, clone size, V gene, J gene, CDR3 DNA, CDR3 protein. D genes are given only for firm matches. The size of a clone is reported for some rows only, either as once, few or many, or as a class for expanded clones.

d_gene: .
abundance: .
v_gene: TRBV5-4
j_gene: TRBJ2-3
CDR3nt: TGTGCCAGCAGCTTTGGTGGAGGGAATACGCAGTATTTT
CDR3aa: CASSFGGGNTQYF

d_gene: .
abundance: .
v_gene: TRBV7-2
j_gene: TRBJ1-2
CDR3nt: TGTGCCAGCAGCCCTGGACTCCATAATGGCTACACCTTC
CDR3aa: CASSPGLHNGYTF

d_gene: TRBD2
abundance: .
v_gene: TRBV5-1
j_gene: TRBJ2-7
CDR3nt: TGCGCCAGCAGCTCCAGACTAGCGGGGAAAACCTACGAGCAGTACTTC
CDR3aa: CASSSRLAGKTYEQYF

d_gene: .
abundance: .
v_gene: TRBV6-1
j_gene: TRBJ2-7
CDR3nt: TGTGCCAGCACCCTCGGGAGTTACACCTACGAGCAGTACTTC
CDR3aa: CASTLGSYTYEQYF

d_gene: .
abundance: .
v_gene: TRBV19
j_gene: TRBJ2-7
CDR3nt: TGTGCCAGTAGTCGCGGGCCAACCTACGAGCAGTACTTC
CDR3aa: CASSRGPTYEQYF

d_gene: TRBD2
abundance: .
v_gene: TRBV5-1
j_gene: TRBJ2-3
CDR3nt: TGCGCCAGCAGCTTTTTTAGCGGGGGGAGCACAGATACGCAGTATTTT
CDR3aa: CASSFFSGGSTDTQYF

d_gene: .
abundance: .
v_gene: TRBV7-9
j_gene: TRBJ1-6
CDR3nt: TGTGCCAGCAGCTTTGGGCGGGGAGGGTTTCATTCACCCCTCCACTTT
CDR3aa: CASSFGRGGFHSPLHF

d_gene: TRBD2
abundance: .
v_gene: TRBV5-6
j_gene: TRBJ2-4
CDR3nt: TGTGCCAGCAGCTCCCCTCGAGCGGGGGCCAAAAACATTCAGTACTTC
CDR3aa: CASSSPRAGAKNIQYF

d_gene: TRBD1
abundance: .
v_gene: TRBV2
j_gene: TRBJ2-7
CDR3nt: TGTGCCAGCAGTGAAGGAGGACAGGCTTTGAGGGAGCAGTACTTC
CDR3aa: CASSEGGQALREQYF

d_gene: .
abundance: .
v_gene: TRBV30
j_gene: TRBJ2-1
CDR3nt: TGTGCCTGGAGTGTAGGGGCAGCCCCTCGGTTCTTC
CDR3aa: CAWSVGAAPRFF

d_gene: TRBD2
abundance: .
v_gene: TRBV5-1
j_gene: TRBJ2-5
CDR3nt: TGCGCCAGCAGATCGGGGGGACCCCAAGAGACCCAGTACTTC
CDR3aa: CASRSGGPQETQYF

d_gene: .
abundance: .
v_gene: TRBV2
j_gene: TRBJ2-1
CDR3nt: TGTGCCAGCAGTGATAGACAGGGAGGCCACAATGAGCAGTTCTTC
CDR3aa: CASSDRQGGHNEQFF

d_gene: .
abundance: .
v_gene: TRBV5-6
j_gene: TRBJ2-3
CDR3nt: TGTGCCAGCAGCTCGGAAGGGACGGCGGGAATAAGAACAGATACGCAGTATTTT
CDR3aa: CASSSEGTAGIRTDTQYF

d_gene: .
abundance: .
v_gene: TRBV5-1
j_gene: TRBJ1-1
CDR3nt: TGCGCCAGCAGCTTGGGGTTTGAGGGGGGAGGGACTGAAGCTTTCTTT
CDR3aa: CASSLGFEGGGTEAFF

d_gene: .
abundance: .
v_gene: TRBV5-1
j_gene: TRBJ1-2
CDR3nt: TGCGCCAGCAGCTTGGTAGGGGCGGGGTATGGCTACACCTTC
CDR3aa: CASSLVGAGYGYTF

d_gene: .
abundance: .
v_gene: TRBV11-3
j_gene: TRBJ1-4
CDR3nt: TGTGCCAGCAGCTTAGAGGGGGCGGCAACTAATGAAAAACTGTTTTTT
CDR3aa: CASSLEGAATNEKLFF

d_gene: .
abundance: .
v_gene: TRBV27
j_gene: TRBJ1-4
CDR3nt: TGTGCCAGCAGTATAAAGGGGGTGCGTGAAAAACTGTTTTTT
CDR3aa: CASSIKGVREKLFF

d_gene: .
abundance: .
v_gene: TRBV7-9
j_gene: TRBJ2-7
CDR3nt: TGTGCCAGCAGCCCTTCGGGGTCAGGGGACTACGAGCAGTACTTC
CDR3aa: CASSPSGSGDYEQYF

d_gene: .
abundance: .
v_gene: TRBV18
j_gene: TRBJ2-7
CDR3nt: TGTGCCAGCTCACCCGCACAGACAGTCTACGAGCAGTACTTC
CDR3aa: CASSPAQTVYEQYF

d_gene: TRBD2
abundance: .
v_gene: TRBV5-4
j_gene: TRBJ2-5
CDR3nt: TGTGCCAGCAGCTTGGTCCTAGCGGGACAAGAGACCCAGTACTTC
CDR3aa: CASSLVLAGQETQYF

d_gene: .
abundance: .
v_gene: TRBV2
j_gene: TRBJ1-5
CDR3nt: TGTGCCAGCAGTGACCGTCTCGGCAATCAGCCCCAGCATTTT
CDR3aa: CASSDRLGNQPQHF

d_gene: .
abundance: .
v_gene: TRBV6-5
j_gene: TRBJ2-7
CDR3nt: TGTGCCAGCAGCTACCAATACGAGCAGTACTTC
CDR3aa: CASSYQYEQYF

d_gene: .
abundance: .
v_gene: TRBV11-3
j_gene: TRBJ1-3
CDR3nt: TGTGCCAGCAGCTTAGTTGGGGCCCGAAGCTCTGGAAACACCATATATTTT
CDR3aa: CASSLVGARSSGNTIYF

d_gene: .
abundance: .
v_gene: TRBV5-4
j_gene: TRBJ2-5
CDR3nt: TGTGCCAGCAGCTTGGAGGTGGCTAGCGCCGAGACCCAGTACTTC
CDR3aa: CASSLEVASAETQYF

d_gene: TRBD2
abundance: once
v_gene: TRBV13
j_gene: TRBJ2-3
CDR3nt: TGTGCCAGCAGCTCGCGGGAGCTGTACACAGATACGCAGTATTTT
CDR3aa: CASSSRELYTDTQYF

d_gene: .
abundance: few
v_gene: TRBV15
j_gene: TRBJ1-2
CDR3nt: TGTGCCACCAGCAGAGAGGGAGTCGGCGGCTACACCTTC
CDR3aa: CATSREGVGGYTF

d_gene: TRBD2
abundance: few
v_gene: TRBV5-1
j_gene: TRBJ2-2
CDR3nt: TGCGCCAGCATGATAACTAGCGGGACCCCCGGGGAGCTGTTTTTT
CDR3aa: CASMITSGTPGELFF